This TCR beta chain was sequenced in a study of cytomegalovirus exposure and HLA in healthy donors. Amplification used 60 Vbeta primers and 13 Jbeta primers. Data came from immunoSEQ multiplex PCR; TCRdb stores just in-frame clones and leaves some out. Of 200,000 to 250,000 clones in the sample, 70% to 90% are singletons; the top ten hold around 0.22%. From germline, CDR1 is MNHEY and CDR2 SVGAGI. V lost 8 bases and J lost 3, with 16 bases in between. There are 15 residues in the CDR3. Sequenced material: PBMCs. This TCR was sampled from a girl aged 2-15 years in good health and CMV-seronegative. The chain has TRBV6-5 and TRBJ2-2; tentative D call: TRBD1 (7 bases). The CDR3 coding sequence is TGTGCCAGCGCGGGGCAGGGGGTCTACACCGGGGAGCTGTTTTTT. As protein: CASAGQGVYTGELFF.